Presented here are 30 T cell receptor beta chains from one specimen sequenced in a study of T cell clonotyping in hematopoietic cell transplantation. Libraries were prepared by immunoSEQ multiplex PCR; TCRdb keeps only in-frame clonotypes and omits some of them. The profile covers over 10,000 clones, with around 83% appearing a single time and 5.8% taken by the ten largest. Sequencing was performed on PBMCs, taken 100 days after allogeneic stem cell transplant. All receptors derive from a female patient in her 40s who had an allogeneic stem cell transplant from a related donor, so T cells may come from the graft donor. Some clones in this sample may be carry-over from other donors' samples.

This rearrangement joins TRBV2 to TRBJ2-1; 8 bases agree with TRBD2. Germline V lookup: CDR1 SNHLY, CDR2 FYNNEI. This CDR3 is built from 15 residues. The ends lost 2 bases at V and 7 bases at J; junction bases unmatched: 7. CDR3 in DNA: TGTGCCAGCAGTGAACAGCCGGGAGGGTGGAATGAGCAGTTCTTC. It encodes CASSEQPGGWNEQFF.

The V and J genes are TRBV6-6 and TRBJ1-2; D not certain. CDR1 MNHNY and CDR2 SVGAGI come from the germline V gene (reference sequence). V gave up 6 bases and J gave up 6 bases, with 17 bases separating them. CDR3 size: 14 residues. DNA of the CDR3: TGTGCCAGCAGGGAGGACCCGCGGGTCGATGGCTACACCTTC. Amino acids: CASREDPRVDGYTF.

The J gene is TRBJ1-2, the V gene TRBV7-8; D possibly corresponds to TRBD1 (6 bases). The CDR3 is made up of 13 amino acids. The germline V and J ends were trimmed by 5 bases and 8 bases, with 15 bases remaining between them. The V gene's germline CDR1 is SGHVS and CDR2 FQNEAQ. The CDR3 loop reads CASSQSSRGGYTF. The CDR3 DNA sequence: TGTGCCAGCAGCCAGAGTTCCAGGGGAGGCTACACCTTC.

The chain links TRBV7-9 to TRBJ1-1; 8 bases are shared with TRBD1. Germline trimming cut 7 bases from V and 3 bases from J; bases unmatched to any gene: 4. Germline V gene lookup returns CDR1 SEHNR and CDR2 FQNEAQ (reference sequence). The CDR3 is 13 amino acids. The CDR3 is CASIQGAYTEAFF. DNA of the CDR3: TGTGCCAGCATCCAGGGGGCATACACTGAAGCTTTCTTT.

The CDR3 sequence is CAWRGRTKNTGELFF. In DNA form, the CDR3 reads TGTGCCTGGAGAGGCAGGACCAAGAACACCGGGGAGCTGTTTTTT. The rearrangement joins TRBV30 to TRBJ2-2; the D is unclear. This CDR3 spans 15 amino acids. V was cut by 3 bases and J by 1 base, with 12 bases left in between. Per germline, CDR1 GTSNPN and CDR2 SVGIG (reference sequence).

The chain links TRBV13 to TRBJ2-2, with D unclear. Germline-derived CDR1 and CDR2 are PRHDT and FYEKMQ (reference sequence). V was cut by 4 bases and J by 2 bases, with 5 bases left in between. There are 13 residues in the CDR3. This CDR3 is CASSSLNTGELFF. The CDR3 DNA is TGTGCCAGCAGCTCCTTAAACACCGGGGAGCTGTTTTTT.

The chain uses TRBV4-3 and TRBJ1-1; perhaps TRBD1 as D (6 bases). This CDR3 has 16 residues. V lost 1 base, J lost 1 base, and 13 bases lay in between. CDR1 and CDR2 (germline): LGHNA, YSLEER. The CDR3 DNA reads as TGCGCCAGCAGCCAAGCTCACAGGGAATGGAACACTGAAGCTTTCTTT. Translated: CASSQAHREWNTEAFF.

V gene TRBV14 combines with J gene TRBJ1-5; TRBD1 agrees at 8 bases. CDR1 and CDR2 from the germline V gene are SGHDN and FVKESK. J lost 4 bases, V lost 4 bases, and 15 bases had no gene match. The CDR3 runs 18 residues. The CDR3 coding sequence is TGTGCCAGCAGCCTCCGGAACCACAGGGGGTATTTTAATCAGCCCCAGCATTTT. Its translation is CASSLRNHRGYFNQPQHF.

V is TRBV2 and J is TRBJ1-6; a possible D gene is TRBD1 (5 bases). CDR1 SNHLY and CDR2 FYNNEI come from the germline V gene. V lost 8 bases, J lost 10 bases, and 18 bases lay in between. This CDR3 contains 14 residues. Here the CDR3 reads CASSVGTWGSPLHF. For the CDR3, the DNA is TGTGCCAGCTCTGTGGGGACCTGGGGGTCACCCCTCCACTTT.

Details on this clone: Within the sample, other DNA sequences also encode this same CDR3. CDR3 in amino acids: CASSIRPNPTDTQYF. The CDR3 coding sequence is TGTGCCAGTAGTATAAGACCAAACCCCACAGATACGCAGTATTTT. V and J are TRBV19 and TRBJ2-3; D is undetermined. Trimming took 2 bases from V and 2 from J, leaving 11 bases between them. This CDR3 is 15 amino acids long. The germline V gene has CDR1 LNHDA and CDR2 SQIVND (reference sequence).

This clone has a single count. One end of the junction varies from germline; a read error may be responsible. The gene calls are TRBV30 and TRBJ1-1; D is uncertain. This CDR3 contains 14 residues. Germline assignment: CDR1 GTSNPN and CDR2 SVGIG (reference sequence). Here the CDR3 reads CACSVESRRSEAFF. The CDR3 DNA follows: TGTGCCTGTAGTGTAGAGTCCAGGAGATCTGAAGCTTTCTTT.

The count of this clone is one. This chain links TRBV19 with TRBJ1-2, with 8 nucleotides matching TRBD1. The germline V gene encodes CDR1 LNHDA and CDR2 SQIVND (reference sequence). The CDR3 runs to 15 residues. V lost 1 base to trimming and J lost 2 bases; unmatched junction nucleotides: 3. The DNA for the CDR3 is TGTGCCAGTAGTATAGGGGCAGGGGGCAACTATGGCTACACCTTC. Translating it yields CASSIGAGGNYGYTF.

The CDR3 sequence: CASSFAGTGGHEQYF. The CDR3 nucleotides read TGTGCCAGCAGTTTCGCCGGGACAGGGGGCCACGAGCAGTACTTC. V and J are TRBV28 and TRBJ2-7, with TRBD1 matching over 12 bases. The CDR3 contains 15 residues. CDR1 and CDR2 from the germline V gene are MDHEN and SYDVKM. The J segment lost 5 bases and the V segment lost 3 bases, leaving 5 bases of the junction unmatched.

This rearrangement joins TRBV7-9 to TRBJ2-2, with TRBD2 matching over 9 bases. CDR3 length equals 15 residues. Losses at the gene ends were 1 base for V and 7 bases for J; bases not matched to a gene: 4. Per the germline V gene, CDR1 is SEHNR and CDR2 is FQNEAQ (reference sequence). CDR3 region: CASSLVLAGSGELFF. The CDR3 nucleotides read TGTGCCAGCAGCTTAGTTCTAGCGGGAAGCGGGGAGCTGTTTTTT. Drawing the rest from reference TRBV7-9 and TRBJ2-2, the complete variable domain is DTGVSQNPRHKITKRGQNVTFRCDPISEHNRLYWYRQTLGQGPEFLTYFQNEAQLEKSRLLSDRFSAERPKGSFSTLEIQRTEQGDSAMYLCASSLVLAGSGELFFGEGSRLTVL.

The CDR3 spells CASSLAGRNTEAFF. The CDR3 bases are TGTGCCAGCAGCTTGGCCGGCCGTAACACTGAAGCTTTCTTT. The chain is built from TRBV5-6 and TRBJ1-1; D uncertain. Deletions cut 0 bases from V and 2 bases from J, with 8 bases between. This CDR3 is 14 amino acids long. CDR1 is SGHDT and CDR2 is YYEEEE in the germline V gene. Based on the CDR3 plus reference TRBV5-6 and TRBJ1-1, the full variable domain is DAGVTQSPTHLIKTRGQQVTLRCSPKSGHDTVSWYQQALGQGPQFIFQYYEEEERQRGNFPDRFSGHQFPNYSSELNVNALLLGDSALYLCASSLAGRNTEAFFGQGTRLTVV.

Worth noting for this clone: At one end the junction does not follow the germline gene, possibly because of a read error. The chain links TRBV9 to TRBJ2-7; TRBD2 agrees at 7 bases. CDR1 is SGDLS and CDR2 is YYNGEE in the germline V gene. The CDR3 extends over 14 amino acids. The CDR3 bases are TGTGCCAGCGGCGTTTCGGGCGGGAGCCACGAGCAGTACTTC. Its translation: CASGVSGGSHEQYF.

A few counts support this clone. This sequence joins TRBV11-2 and TRBJ1-1; D gene ambiguous. Trimming took off 1 base at V and 5 bases at J, with 14 bases between the two ends. From germline, CDR1 is SGHAT and CDR2 FQNNGV. The CDR3 consists of 15 residues. The CDR3 spells CASSLGPATETEAFF. The CDR3 DNA sequence: TGTGCCAGCAGCTTAGGGCCCGCAACGGAGACTGAAGCTTTCTTT.

This chain links TRBV6-6 with TRBJ2-1; D is ambiguous. CDR1 and CDR2 (germline): MNHNY, SVGAGI (reference sequence). The V end lost 6 bases, the J end lost 4 bases, and 13 bases lay between the germline ends. The CDR3 has 14 residues. CDR3 sequence (DNA): TGTGCCAGCAGGCATACTTGGGGATACAATGAGCAGTTCTTC. Its protein is CASRHTWGYNEQFF.

The chain carries TRBV27 and TRBJ1-5; D is unresolved. CDR3 length: 15 amino acids. Germline V gene data show CDR1 as MNHEY and CDR2 as SMNVEV (reference sequence). V was cut by 5 bases and J by 4 bases, with 15 bases left in between. The CDR3 loop is CASSGFGRPNQPQHF. Written as DNA, the CDR3 is TGTGCCAGCAGTGGCTTTGGACGGCCGAATCAGCCCCAGCATTTT.

The CDR3 is CASSLAGGPQETQYF. The CDR3 DNA sequence: TGTGCCAGCAGCTTAGCGGGGGGGCCGCAGGAGACCCAGTACTTC. The rearrangement links TRBV13 to TRBJ2-5, with 8 bases lining up with TRBD2. The ends lost 1 base at V and 5 bases at J; junction bases unmatched: 6. This CDR3 contains 15 residues. Germline assignment: CDR1 PRHDT and CDR2 FYEKMQ (reference sequence).

This clone was counted a few times. The chain links TRBV27 to TRBJ2-7, with 11 bases aligning to TRBD1. Germline CDR1 is MNHEY and CDR2 is SMNVEV (reference sequence). The CDR3 spans 16 residues. Trimming removed 3 bases from V and 5 bases from J; junction bases left unmatched: 9. DNA for the CDR3: TGTGCCAGCAGTTTTTCAAGAGGACAGGGGGCCAACGAGCAGTACTTC. Amino acid sequence: CASSFSRGQGANEQYF.

This clone was found once. The gene calls are TRBV4-3 and TRBJ1-2, with TRBD1 identical over 7 bases. Germline values: CDR1 LGHNA, CDR2 YSLEER. The V segment lost 1 base and the J segment 2 bases; nucleotides outside the gene matches: 10. The CDR3 covers 17 residues. The CDR3 DNA sequence: TGCGCCAGCAGCCAAGCCCCTCCGGGACAGTACAACTATGGCTACACCTTC. Protein sequence: CASSQAPPGQYNYGYTF.

The V gene is TRBV30, the J gene TRBJ1-5, with no clear D. The CDR3 spans 13 residues. Between the trimmed V and J ends, which lost 1 base and 7 bases, there was a span of 11 bases. In germline, CDR1 is GTSNPN, CDR2 SVGIG (reference sequence). As DNA, the CDR3 is TGTGCCTGGAGTGAAGGAGTAGAGCAGCCCCAGCATTTT. Amino acids: CAWSEGVEQPQHF.

Only a few counts were recorded for this clone. The gene calls are TRBV27 and TRBJ2-5; 10 nucleotides align to TRBD1. V dropped 3 bases and J dropped 1; count of bases not matched to a gene: 5. Germline assignment: CDR1 MNHEY and CDR2 SMNVEV (reference sequence). This CDR3 has 16 amino acids. CDR3 DNA: TGTGCCAGCAGTTTCGACAGGGGGCGCGTCCAAGAGACCCAGTACTTC. It translates to CASSFDRGRVQETQYF.

V is TRBV11-2 and J is TRBJ2-7, with 12 bases matching TRBD2. J gave up 9 bases and V 3 bases, and 15 bases lay outside the gene matches. Looked up from germline, CDR1 is SGHAT and CDR2 is FQNNGV. There are 17 residues in the CDR3. CDR3 in amino acids: CASSFMRNALAGGGQYF. The CDR3 nucleotides are TGTGCCAGCAGCTTCATGAGGAACGCTCTAGCGGGAGGGGGGCAGTACTTC.

This clone was observed a single time. CDR3 protein: CASSPYGGSNQPQHF. Written as DNA, the CDR3 is TGTGCCAGCTCACCATACGGTGGAAGCAATCAGCCCCAGCATTTT. The rearrangement uses TRBV18 and TRBJ1-5; no clear D. Trimming shortened V by 2 bases and J by 1 base, and 9 bases separated the two germline ends. This CDR3 has 15 residues. The germline gives CDR1 KGHSH, CDR2 LQKENI.

The chain couples TRBV6-5 to TRBJ2-5, with 7 nucleotides matching TRBD2. After removal of 2 bases from V and 5 bases from J, the junction contained 8 bases not matched to a gene. Looked up from germline, CDR1 is MNHEY and CDR2 is SVGAGI. This CDR3 contains 15 residues. The CDR3 loop is CASSYGAGDVETQYF. CDR3 DNA: TGTGCCAGCAGTTACGGTGCGGGAGATGTGGAGACCCAGTACTTC.

This clone was seen more than once but under ten times. The rearrangement joins TRBV7-2 to TRBJ2-5; D call uncertain. In germline, CDR1 is SGHTA, CDR2 FQGNSA. V lost 5 bases to trimming and J lost 1 base, with 8 bases between them. CDR3 length: 13 residues. The chain's CDR3 is CASSLHLQETQYF. The CDR3 DNA follows: TGTGCCAGCAGCCTTCATCTCCAAGAGACCCAGTACTTC.

The V gene is TRBV5-6, the J gene TRBJ1-1, with a tentative D call TRBD1 (5 bases). The CDR3 is made up of 14 amino acids. V lost 1 base to trimming and J lost 1 base, with 8 bases between them. Germline CDR1 is SGHDT and CDR2 is YYEEEE. The DNA of the CDR3 is TGTGCCAGCAGCTTGACAGGTAGGAACACTGAAGCTTTCTTT. Its translation is CASSLTGRNTEAFF.

V gene TRBV5-6 combines with J gene TRBJ2-7; possibly TRBD2 for D (7 bases). Between the trimmed V and J ends, which lost 4 bases and 2 bases, there was a span of 16 bases. The CDR3 is made up of 15 amino acids. The germline V gene has CDR1 SGHDT and CDR2 YYEEEE. The CDR3 here is CASSGGEGEPYEQYF. As DNA, the CDR3 is TGTGCCAGCAGCGGGGGGGAGGGGGAACCCTACGAGCAGTACTTC.